The rows below give T cell receptor beta chains drawn from one sample of a study of T cells after yellow fever vaccination. TCRdb re-analysed the 5' RACE reads in MiXCR, keeping a single row per CDR3 protein. The sample includes a few hundred thousand distinct CDR3 sequences, approximately 5.2% seen only once; the top ten take roughly 3.3%. The material was CD4+ T cells sorted from PBMCs, obtained on the day of the yellow fever booster vaccination. The receptor source for this set is a man between 18 and 35 years old who received the YFV17D yellow fever vaccine. CDR3s include the opening cysteine and the closing phenylalanine or tryptophan. D genes are given only for firm matches. Clone size is shown for a subset of rows, as once, few, many or a class of expanded clone.

V,J,D,size,DNA,CDR3
TRBV7-8,TRBJ1-2,TRBD1,many,TGTGCCAGCAGCCTAACAGGGGTCGATGGCTACACCTTC,CASSLTGVDGYTF
TRBV6-6,TRBJ1-6,TRBD1,few,TGTGCCAGCAGGCCCGGACAGGGTTCGAATTCACCCCTCCACTTT,CASRPGQGSNSPLHF
TRBV4-3,TRBJ1-6,TRBD1,few,TGCGCCAGCAGCCAAGTCCCGGGACAGGGGGGGGGATGGAATTCACCCCTCCACTTT,CASSQVPGQGGGWNSPLHF
TRBV5-5,TRBJ2-3,TRBD2,.,TGTGCCAGCAGCTTGGATAGCGGGGCCGGCGGAGATACGCAGTATTTT,CASSLDSGAGGDTQYF
TRBV2,TRBJ2-4,TRBD2,.,TGTGCCAGCAGCAGCGGGGGTTCCAAAAACATTCAGTACTTC,CASSSGGSKNIQYF
TRBV19,TRBJ1-3,.,.,TGTGCCAGTACCCCCGCTGGAAACACCATATATTTT,CASTPAGNTIYF
TRBV20-1,TRBJ1-6,.,few,TGCAGTGCTAGAGATCGGATAGGGAATTCACCCCTCCACTTT,CSARDRIGNSPLHF
TRBV5-1,TRBJ1-5,.,many,TGCGCCAGCAGCTTGCGGGGGGCTAGCAATCAGCCCCAGCATTTT,CASSLRGASNQPQHF
TRBV4-3,TRBJ2-3,.,many,TGCGCCAGCAGCCAAGAGTCTACCTCAGATACGCAGTATTTT,CASSQESTSDTQYF
TRBV5-5,TRBJ1-5,.,.,TGTGCCAGCAGCTTGGTATCGGGGAATAGCAATCAGCCCCAGCATTTT,CASSLVSGNSNQPQHF
TRBV5-1,TRBJ2-5,.,few,TGCGCCAGCAGCTTGGGACAGATTGCAGAGACCCAGTACTTC,CASSLGQIAETQYF
TRBV12-3/TRBV12-4,TRBJ2-2,.,.,TGTGCCAGCACTTTTAACGGGGGCCCGAGCACCGGGGAGCTGTTTTTT,CASTFNGGPSTGELFF
TRBV7-6,TRBJ1-1,.,.,TGTGCCAGCAGCTTACGGTCGGCGGGGAACACTGAAGCTTTCTTT,CASSLRSAGNTEAFF
TRBV11-2,TRBJ1-1,TRBD1,.,TGTGCCAGCAGCTACATAAGGACAGGCTCTGAAGCTTTCTTT,CASSYIRTGSEAFF
TRBV5-1,TRBJ2-2,.,few,TGCGCCAGCAGCTGGATGCAGGGAATCACCGGGGAGCTGTTTTTT,CASSWMQGITGELFF
TRBV20-1,TRBJ1-5,.,few,TGCAGTGCTAGAGACCCCCGACAGGAGATTCAGCCCCAGCATTTT,CSARDPRQEIQPQHF
TRBV9,TRBJ2-3,TRBD2,few,TGTGCCAGCAGCGTTGGGACTAGCGGCACAGATACGCAGTATTTT,CASSVGTSGTDTQYF
TRBV12-5,TRBJ1-1,.,.,TGTGCTAGTGGTTTGGTTTTGGGTGGTCAGTCTGAAGCTTTCTTT,CASGLVLGGQSEAFF
TRBV18,TRBJ2-7,TRBD1,.,TGTGCCAGCTCAAATGACAGGGGAGGTGAGCAGTACTTC,CASSNDRGGEQYF
TRBV6-2/TRBV6-3,TRBJ2-5,TRBD2,.,TGTGCCAGCAGGACTAGCGCACAAGAGACCCAGTACTTC,CASRTSAQETQYF
TRBV5-1,TRBJ2-1,TRBD2,few,TGCGCCAGCAGCTGGGGACTAGCGGGGGGGCTTTCTAATGAGCAGTTCTTC,CASSWGLAGGLSNEQFF
TRBV20-1,TRBJ1-3,.,many,TGCAGTGCTAGGCGACATGGCTCTGGAAACACCATATATTTT,CSARRHGSGNTIYF
TRBV20-1,TRBJ2-1,.,.,TGCAGTGCTATCGAGGGCCCTGCCACACTTGAGCAGTTCTTC,CSAIEGPATLEQFF
TRBV5-5,TRBJ1-3,TRBD1,few,TGTGCCAGCAGCCGGACAGGGAACTCTGGAAACACCATATATTTT,CASSRTGNSGNTIYF
TRBV4-2,TRBJ2-6,.,many,TGTGCCAGCAGCCAAGATGGGGCAAACTCTGGGGCCAACGTCCTGACTTTC,CASSQDGANSGANVLTF
TRBV10-2,TRBJ1-1,.,few,TGCGCCAGCAGGACAGGTCCCGCGAACACTGAAGCTTTCTTT,CASRTGPANTEAFF
TRBV28,TRBJ2-5,.,few,TGTGCCAGCAGCAATCGGGGGGCCGGGGAGACCCAGTACTTC,CASSNRGAGETQYF
TRBV4-3,TRBJ1-4,.,many,TGCGCCAGCAGCCAAGATCCGGGCAGGGCTGAAGAAAAACTGTTTTTT,CASSQDPGRAEEKLFF
TRBV28,TRBJ1-3,.,few,TGTGCCAGCACCTTCTTCTCTACTGGAAACACCATATATTTT,CASTFFSTGNTIYF
TRBV20-1,TRBJ2-3,.,many,TGCAGTGCTGAAGGACTACGGACAGATACGCAGTATTTT,CSAEGLRTDTQYF
TRBV12-3/TRBV12-4,TRBJ1-1,.,.,TGTGCCAGCAGTTTAACGGGGGGCACTGAAGCTAACTTT,CASSLTGGTEANF
TRBV18,TRBJ1-1,.,many,TGTGCCAGCTCACAGGGGACATCGAACACTGAAGCTTTCTTT,CASSQGTSNTEAFF